This T cell receptor beta chain is drawn from a study of blood T cell repertoires in COVID-19. Germline CDR1 is MDHEN and CDR2 is SYDVKM. V trimming: 1 base; J trimming: 2 bases; junction bases outside the gene matches: 5. CDR3 length: 15 amino acids. Only in-frame clones appear in the TCRdb table, and some are missing; sequencing was by immunoSEQ multiplex PCR. The table shows under 250,000 clones, with roughly 87% occurring only once. The chain combines TRBV28 with TRBJ2-7; the match to TRBD2 covers 7 bases. This TCR was sampled from a man under 40 who had recovered from COVID-19. Sample: PBMCs or T cells enriched from blood (not recorded which). The CDR3 coding sequence is TGTGCCAGCAGTTTATTCCAGCGGGGTACCTACGAGCAGTACTTC. As protein: CASSLFQRGTYEQYF.